This T cell receptor (beta chain) appears in the sequencing data of a study of T cells in Graves' hyperthyroidism and ophthalmopathy. General observations from the study: By a 13 V-J model, ophthalmopathy was set apart from stable hyperthyroidism. Ophthalmopathy, which appeared later, was predicted by the model a median roughly 6.4 months before onset.

RNA transcripts were the template for amplifying TCR beta CDR3 regions. A first-round RT-PCR of the TCR CDR3 used the HTBI primer set. TCRdb re-analysed the multiplex PCR reads in MiXCR, keeping a single row per CDR3 protein. The table lists around 240,000 distinct CDR3 sequences, more than 14% of them singletons. This clonotype showed up just once. Its specificity is unknown. Just one base apart from a much larger clone, this may be a read error. The ends were cut back, 8 bases at V and 6 bases at J, with 11 bases in the middle. Germline V gene sequence: CDR1 MDHEN, CDR2 SYDVKM. CDR3 length equals 12 residues. Diagnostic decisions used clinical symptoms, serum thyroxine and TRAb, thyroid ultrasound and orbital computed tomography. Using 10 ml of fresh peripheral blood, PBMCs were prepared.

This chain uses TRBV28 with TRBJ1-5; D gene uncertain. The sequenced sample consisted of blood. This clonotype originated in a woman aged 40 to 50 with Graves' hyperthyroidism that later progressed to Graves' ophthalmopathy. This CDR3 reads CASGRRGQPQHF. In DNA form, the CDR3 reads TGTGCCAGCGGCAGGCGAGGTCAGCCCCAGCATTTT. Looking up the rest from reference TRBV28 and TRBJ1-5 gives the full variable domain: DVKVTQSSRYLVKRTGEKVFLECVQDMDHENMFWYRQDPGLGLRLIYFSYDVKMKEKGDIPEGYSVSREKKERFSLILESASTNQTSMYLCASGRRGQPQHFGDGTRLSIL.